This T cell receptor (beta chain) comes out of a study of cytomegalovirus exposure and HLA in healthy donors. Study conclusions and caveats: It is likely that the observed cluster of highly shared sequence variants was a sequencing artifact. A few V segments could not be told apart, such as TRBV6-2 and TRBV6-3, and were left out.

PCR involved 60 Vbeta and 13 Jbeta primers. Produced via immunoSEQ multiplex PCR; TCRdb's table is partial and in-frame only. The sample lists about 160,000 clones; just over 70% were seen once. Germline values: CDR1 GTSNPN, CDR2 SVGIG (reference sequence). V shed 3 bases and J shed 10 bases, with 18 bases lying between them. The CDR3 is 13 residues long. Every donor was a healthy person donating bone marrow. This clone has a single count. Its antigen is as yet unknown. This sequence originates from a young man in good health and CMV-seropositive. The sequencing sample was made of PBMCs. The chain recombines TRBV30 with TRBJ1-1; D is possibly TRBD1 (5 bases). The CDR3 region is CAWSDGGTSIAFF. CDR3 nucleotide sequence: TGTGCCTGGAGCGATGGAGGGACCTCCATAGCTTTCTTT. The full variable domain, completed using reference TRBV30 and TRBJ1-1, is SQTIHQWPATLVQPVGSPLSLECTVEGTSNPNLYWYRQAAGRGLQLLFYSVGIGQISSEVPQNLSASRPQDRQFILSSKKLLLSDSGFYLCAWSDGGTSIAFFGQGTRLTVV.